What follows are 6 T cell receptor beta chains derived from one specimen sequenced in a study of regulatory T cells in long-lasting Graves disease. The time point denotes: persistent/refractory GD, antithyroid drugs over 5 years with positive TRAb. The TCR library was made from RNA extracted from PBMCs. With iRepertoire HTBI primers and Arm-PCR of CDR3 regions, TCR beta libraries were built. TCRdb reprocessed the multiplex PCR reads with MiXCR, giving one entry per CDR3 protein. The table has 650,000 to 850,000 distinct CDR3 sequences, 25% to 35% seen once. The sample consisted of peripheral blood mononuclear cells (PBMCs), taken when the disease was refractory, from a patient treated with antithyroid drugs. These receptors all come from a female donor with Graves disease.

The chain recombines TRBV30 with TRBJ2-5, with 8 bases matching TRBD2. The CDR3 runs to 15 residues. Per germline, CDR1 GTSNPN and CDR2 SVGIG (reference sequence). The junction had 7 bases not matched to a gene; V was cut back by 4 bases and J by 0 bases. The CDR3 sequence: CAWTPSGSHQETQYF. The CDR3 DNA reads as TGTGCCTGGACTCCAAGCGGGAGTCACCAAGAGACCCAGTACTTC.

The chain couples TRBV13 to TRBJ1-2; a weak D match, TRBD1 (6 bases). Germline lookup yields CDR1 PRHDT and CDR2 FYEKMQ (reference sequence). Trimming removed 5 bases from V and 4 bases from J, with 14 bases in between. The CDR3 contains 14 residues. The CDR3 DNA sequence: TGTGCCAGCAGCCAGGGGCAGGTGGTCTATGGCTACACCTTC. As protein: CASSQGQVVYGYTF.

The chain recombines TRBV29-1 with TRBJ1-2, with D maybe TRBD1 (6 bases). The germline V and J ends were trimmed by 7 bases and 6 bases, with 21 bases remaining between them. The CDR3 extends over 14 amino acids. From germline, CDR1 is SQVTM and CDR2 ANQGSEA. In nucleotides, the CDR3 is TGCAGCGGCGTCCTTGGGGACAAAACTCATGGCTACACCTTC. It codes for CSGVLGDKTHGYTF.

Many counts were recorded for this clonotype. The rearrangement links TRBV12-3 or TRBV12-4 to TRBJ1-4; the match to TRBD1 covers 10 bases. V trimming: 6 bases; J trimming: 10 bases; junction bases outside the gene matches: 5. The CDR3 loop spans 13 amino acids. The CDR3: CASRGQGIGKLFF. The CDR3 DNA sequence: TGTGCCAGCAGGGGACAGGGGATAGGAAAACTGTTTTTT.

Ten or more counts support this clonotype. The rearrangement links TRBV12-3 or TRBV12-4 to TRBJ2-2, with D possibly being TRBD2 (5 bases). This CDR3 has 15 residues. V was cut by 5 bases and J by 8 bases, with 18 bases left in between. The CDR3 is CASSQRPIQSGELFF. DNA of the CDR3: TGTGCCAGCAGTCAGCGGCCCATTCAATCGGGGGAGCTGTTTTTT.

This clonotype has a single count. J is TRBJ2-2 and V is TRBV5-1; 7 positions agree with TRBD1. CDR1 is SGHRS and CDR2 is YFSETQ in the germline V gene. The trim removed 0 bases at V and 4 bases at J, leaving 3 bases unmatched. This CDR3 has 15 residues. This CDR3 is CASSLGTGATGELFF. In nucleotides, the CDR3 is TGCGCCAGCAGCTTGGGGACAGGCGCCACCGGGGAGCTGTTTTTT.